This is a list of T cell receptor beta chains from one sample in a study of blood T cells in healthy people across ages. TCRdb re-derived calls from the 5' RACE reads in MiXCR, one entry per CDR3 protein. There are 1.5 million to 2 million distinct CDR3 sequences in the sample; approximately 50% occur only once, and more than 2% lies in the top ten. The sample consisted of blood. These receptors all come from a woman aged 40-49 years in good health. The CDR3 runs from the conserved cysteine through the conserved F or W. Each record gives: CDR3 DNA, CDR3 protein, V gene, D gene, clone size, CDR3 length, J gene. D genes are given only for firm matches. Clone size is shown for a subset of rows, as once, few, many or a class of expanded clone.

DNA: TGTGCCAGCCGGGACACCGGGAACACTGAAGCTTTCTTT
CDR3: CASRDTGNTEAFF
V: TRBV27
D: NA
size: NA
length: 13
J: TRBJ1-1

DNA: TGTGCCAGCGGCACGGGACCGGTCCTCCACTTT
CDR3: CASGTGPVLHF
V: TRBV6-6
D: NA
size: NA
length: 11
J: TRBJ1-6

DNA: TGTGCCAGCAGTTTCGTGCTCTTGGGCAATCAGCCCCAGCATTTT
CDR3: CASSFVLLGNQPQHF
V: TRBV12-3/TRBV12-4
D: NA
size: NA
length: 15
J: TRBJ1-5

DNA: TGTGCTAGTGGTTTGAACGGGGCCCAAGAGACCCAGTACTTC
CDR3: CASGLNGAQETQYF
V: TRBV12-5
D: NA
size: NA
length: 14
J: TRBJ2-5

DNA: TGCGCCAGTCTCCCTCGGGGGGGCACAGATACGCAGTATTTT
CDR3: CASLPRGGTDTQYF
V: TRBV10-2
D: TRBD2
size: few
length: 14
J: TRBJ2-3

DNA: TGCGCCAGCAGCCAAGGGACTAGGACTCAGTACTTC
CDR3: CASSQGTRTQYF
V: TRBV4-1
D: TRBD2
size: NA
length: 12
J: TRBJ2-7

DNA: TGTGCCAGCAGCCAAACTAGCGGGGGGGCCTACAATGAGCAGTACTTC
CDR3: CASSQTSGGAYNEQYF
V: TRBV4-2
D: TRBD2
size: NA
length: 16
J: TRBJ2-7

DNA: TGCAGCCAACCTTCCGGGACAGGGGGCACAGATACGCAGTATTTT
CDR3: CSQPSGTGGTDTQYF
V: TRBV20-1
D: TRBD1
size: NA
length: 15
J: TRBJ2-3

DNA: TGTGCCAGCAGTTCTACAGGGAAAAGCTATAATTCACCCCTCCACTTT
CDR3: CASSSTGKSYNSPLHF
V: TRBV27
D: NA
size: NA
length: 16
J: TRBJ1-6

DNA: TGCAGTGCTAGTATCTCGGGAGCGGGGGTGCCGTACCAAGAGACCCAGTACTTC
CDR3: CSASISGAGVPYQETQYF
V: TRBV20-1
D: TRBD2
size: NA
length: 18
J: TRBJ2-5

DNA: TGCAGCGTTTGGGCAGGGAAAACGGGATCCGCCGAGCAGTACTTC
CDR3: CSVWAGKTGSAEQYF
V: TRBV29-1
D: NA
size: many
length: 15
J: TRBJ2-7

DNA: TGTGCCAGCAGCTCCACAGGAGAGGGGAATTCACCCCTCCACTTT
CDR3: CASSSTGEGNSPLHF
V: TRBV13
D: NA
size: few
length: 15
J: TRBJ1-6

DNA: TGTGCCAGCAGCTCATCACCCCAGGGATACTATGGCTACACCTTC
CDR3: CASSSSPQGYYGYTF
V: TRBV7-2
D: NA
size: few
length: 15
J: TRBJ1-2

DNA: TGTGCCAGCAGTTCGGGACTAGCGGGGAACTACAATGAGCAGTTCTTC
CDR3: CASSSGLAGNYNEQFF
V: TRBV6-2/TRBV6-3
D: TRBD2
size: few
length: 16
J: TRBJ2-1

DNA: TGTGCCAGCAGCCCATGGGGGCCTAATGAAAAACTGTTTTTT
CDR3: CASSPWGPNEKLFF
V: TRBV3-1
D: NA
size: NA
length: 14
J: TRBJ1-4

DNA: TGTGCCAGCAGACCGACGGGGGGGATTTACAATGAGCAGTTCTTC
CDR3: CASRPTGGIYNEQFF
V: TRBV28
D: TRBD2
size: few
length: 15
J: TRBJ2-1

DNA: TGCGCCAGCAGCTTACCGGGACAGGGGGAGTTAGATGGCTACACCTTC
CDR3: CASSLPGQGELDGYTF
V: TRBV5-1
D: TRBD1
size: NA
length: 16
J: TRBJ1-2

DNA: TGCAGTGCTAGAATGGGGCCTTTGGGACAGAGCCCCTACGAGCAGTACTTC
CDR3: CSARMGPLGQSPYEQYF
V: TRBV20-1
D: TRBD1
size: few
length: 17
J: TRBJ2-7

DNA: TGTGCCAGCAGCCCCCGTACCGGCGGGGAAGCGACCCAGTACTTC
CDR3: CASSPRTGGEATQYF
V: TRBV7-2
D: NA
size: few
length: 15
J: TRBJ2-5

DNA: TGTGCCATCAGTGAGTCGTTTCGGGATAATTCACCCCTCCACTTT
CDR3: CAISESFRDNSPLHF
V: TRBV10-3
D: NA
size: NA
length: 15
J: TRBJ1-6

DNA: TGCGCCAGCAGCCAAGAGACCCGGGACGGGAGCTCCTACGAGCAGTACTTC
CDR3: CASSQETRDGSSYEQYF
V: TRBV4-3
D: NA
size: few
length: 17
J: TRBJ2-7

DNA: TGTGCCAGCAGGGGCCGCCGTCTGGGTAGCGGGGGGCGGAGCACAGATACGCAGTATTTT
CDR3: CASRGRRLGSGGRSTDTQYF
V: TRBV2
D: TRBD2
size: NA
length: 20
J: TRBJ2-3

DNA: TGTGCCAGCAGTTATGGTGGACTAGCGGGAGGCGCCAAAAACATTCAGTACTTC
CDR3: CASSYGGLAGGAKNIQYF
V: TRBV6-5
D: TRBD2
size: NA
length: 18
J: TRBJ2-4

DNA: TGCGCCAGCAGACTGACAGGAGACCTGACCTACAATGAGCAGTTCTTC
CDR3: CASRLTGDLTYNEQFF
V: TRBV5-1
D: NA
size: few
length: 16
J: TRBJ2-1

DNA: TGTGCCATCAGTGAGTCGGGGGGGAAGGACATTCAGTACTTC
CDR3: CAISESGGKDIQYF
V: TRBV10-3
D: TRBD2
size: NA
length: 14
J: TRBJ2-4

DNA: TGTGCCAGCAGTCGCCCCGGGACAGGGGGCTCCGACTCCTACGAGCAGTACTTC
CDR3: CASSRPGTGGSDSYEQYF
V: TRBV7-2
D: TRBD1
size: NA
length: 18
J: TRBJ2-7

DNA: TGTGCCATCAGTGAATGGGGCGGTAGCACAGATACGCAGTATTTT
CDR3: CAISEWGGSTDTQYF
V: TRBV10-3
D: NA
size: NA
length: 15
J: TRBJ2-3